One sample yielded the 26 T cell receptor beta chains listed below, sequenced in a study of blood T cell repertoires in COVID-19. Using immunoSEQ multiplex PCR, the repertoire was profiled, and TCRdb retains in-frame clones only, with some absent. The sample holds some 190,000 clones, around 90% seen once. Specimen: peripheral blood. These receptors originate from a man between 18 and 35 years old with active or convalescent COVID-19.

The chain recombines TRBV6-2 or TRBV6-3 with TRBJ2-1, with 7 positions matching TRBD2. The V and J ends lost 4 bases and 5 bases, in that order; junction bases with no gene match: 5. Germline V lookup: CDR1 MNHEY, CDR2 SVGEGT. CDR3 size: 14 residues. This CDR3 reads CASSFGGSHNEQFF. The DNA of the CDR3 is TGTGCCAGCAGTTTTGGCGGGAGTCACAATGAGCAGTTCTTC.

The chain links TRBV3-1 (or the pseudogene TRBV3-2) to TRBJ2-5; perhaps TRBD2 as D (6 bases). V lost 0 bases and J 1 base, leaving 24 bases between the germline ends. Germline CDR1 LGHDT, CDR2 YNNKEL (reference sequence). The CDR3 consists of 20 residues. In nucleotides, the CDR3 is TGTGCCAGCAGCCAAGACGTGGGGCAAGTGGGGCTAGCGCCCCAAGAGACCCAGTACTTC. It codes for CASSQDVGQVGLAPQETQYF.

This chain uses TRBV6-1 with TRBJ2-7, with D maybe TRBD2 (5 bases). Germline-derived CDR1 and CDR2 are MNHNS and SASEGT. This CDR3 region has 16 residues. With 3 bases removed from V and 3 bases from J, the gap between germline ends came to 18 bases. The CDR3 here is CASSELGARGLYEQYF. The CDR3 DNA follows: TGTGCCAGCAGTGAGCTGGGAGCCCGAGGCCTCTACGAGCAGTACTTC.

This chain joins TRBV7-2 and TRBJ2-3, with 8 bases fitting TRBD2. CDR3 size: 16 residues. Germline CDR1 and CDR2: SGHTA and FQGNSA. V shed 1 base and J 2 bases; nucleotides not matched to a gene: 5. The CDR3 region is CASSLGASGSTDTQYF. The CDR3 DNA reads TGTGCCAGCAGCTTAGGCGCTAGCGGGTCCACAGATACGCAGTATTTT.

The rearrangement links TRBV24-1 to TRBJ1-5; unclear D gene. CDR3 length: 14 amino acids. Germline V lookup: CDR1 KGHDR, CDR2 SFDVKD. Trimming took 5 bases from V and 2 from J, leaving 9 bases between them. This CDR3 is CATSAPPGNQPQHF. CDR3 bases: TGTGCCACCAGTGCCCCCCCGGGCAATCAGCCCCAGCATTTT.

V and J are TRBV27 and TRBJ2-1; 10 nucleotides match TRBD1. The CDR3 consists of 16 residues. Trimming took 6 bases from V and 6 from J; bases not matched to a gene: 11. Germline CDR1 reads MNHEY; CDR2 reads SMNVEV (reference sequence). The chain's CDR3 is CASRQDGTGAPNEQFF. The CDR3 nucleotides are TGTGCCAGCAGGCAGGACGGGACAGGGGCCCCCAATGAGCAGTTCTTC.

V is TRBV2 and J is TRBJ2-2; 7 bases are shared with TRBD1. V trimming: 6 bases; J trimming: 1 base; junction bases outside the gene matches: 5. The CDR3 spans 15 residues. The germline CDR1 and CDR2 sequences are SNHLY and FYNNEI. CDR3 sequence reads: CASRRDSGNTGELFF. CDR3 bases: TGTGCCAGCAGAAGGGACAGTGGGAACACCGGGGAGCTGTTTTTT. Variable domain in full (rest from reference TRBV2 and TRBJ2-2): EPEVTQTPSHQVTQMGQEVILRCVPISNHLYFYWYRQILGQKVEFLVSFYNNEISEKSEIFDDQFSVERPDGSNFTLKIRSTKLEDSAMYFCASRRDSGNTGELFFGEGSRLTVL.

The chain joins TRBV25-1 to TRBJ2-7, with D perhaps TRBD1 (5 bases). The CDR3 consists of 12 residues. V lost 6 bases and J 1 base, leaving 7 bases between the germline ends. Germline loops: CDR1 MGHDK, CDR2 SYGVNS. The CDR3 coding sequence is TGTGCCAGCAGGCAGGGTTCCTACGAGCAGTACTTC. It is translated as CASRQGSYEQYF.

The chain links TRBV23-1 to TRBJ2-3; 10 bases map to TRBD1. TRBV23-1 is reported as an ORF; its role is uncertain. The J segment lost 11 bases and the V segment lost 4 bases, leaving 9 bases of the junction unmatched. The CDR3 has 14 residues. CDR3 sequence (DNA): TGCGCCAGCAGTCGACAAGCCCGGGACAGGGGGCAGTATTTT. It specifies CASSRQARDRGQYF.

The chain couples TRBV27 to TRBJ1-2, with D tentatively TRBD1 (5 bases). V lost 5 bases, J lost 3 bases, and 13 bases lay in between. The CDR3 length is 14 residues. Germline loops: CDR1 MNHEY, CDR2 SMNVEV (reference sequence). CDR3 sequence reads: CASSPLDSYYGYTF. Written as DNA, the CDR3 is TGTGCCAGCAGTCCCTTAGACAGCTACTATGGCTACACCTTC.

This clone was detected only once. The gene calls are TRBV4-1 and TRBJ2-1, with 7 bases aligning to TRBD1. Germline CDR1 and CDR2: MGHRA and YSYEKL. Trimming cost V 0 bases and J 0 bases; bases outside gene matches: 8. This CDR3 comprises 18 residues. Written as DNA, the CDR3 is TGCGCCAGCAGCCAAGATCAGACAGGGTACGTCTCCTACAATGAGCAGTTCTTC. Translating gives CASSQDQTGYVSYNEQFF.

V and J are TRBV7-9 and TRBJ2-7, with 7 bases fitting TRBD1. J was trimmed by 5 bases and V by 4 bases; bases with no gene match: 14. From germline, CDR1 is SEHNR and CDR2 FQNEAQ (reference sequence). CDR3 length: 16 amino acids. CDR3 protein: CASSYSYEGGRNEQYF. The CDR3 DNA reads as TGTGCCAGCAGCTATTCATACGAAGGGGGCAGGAACGAGCAGTACTTC.

CDR3 coding DNA: TGTGCCAGCAGCGTAAGTCAGGGTAGTCTCGACGAGCAGTACTTC. This gives the protein CASSVSQGSLDEQYF. This rearrangement joins TRBV9 to TRBJ2-7; D may be TRBD1 (5 bases). This CDR3 contains 15 residues. The ends were cut back, 1 base at V and 5 bases at J, with 16 bases in the middle. Germline CDR1 and CDR2: SGDLS and YYNGEE.

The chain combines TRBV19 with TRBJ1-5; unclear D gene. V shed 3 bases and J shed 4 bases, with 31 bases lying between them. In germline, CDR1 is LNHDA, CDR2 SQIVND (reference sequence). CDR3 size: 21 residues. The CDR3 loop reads CASSIFDQEGTRVRGNQPQHF. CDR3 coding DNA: TGTGCCAGTAGTATTTTTGATCAGGAGGGTACTAGGGTCAGAGGGAATCAGCCCCAGCATTTT.

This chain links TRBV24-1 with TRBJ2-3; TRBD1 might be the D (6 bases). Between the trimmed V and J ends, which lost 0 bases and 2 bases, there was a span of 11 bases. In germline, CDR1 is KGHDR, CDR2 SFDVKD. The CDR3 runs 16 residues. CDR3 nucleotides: TGTGCCACCAGTGATTTGCAGGGGTCCCCCACAGATACGCAGTATTTT. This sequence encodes CATSDLQGSPTDTQYF.

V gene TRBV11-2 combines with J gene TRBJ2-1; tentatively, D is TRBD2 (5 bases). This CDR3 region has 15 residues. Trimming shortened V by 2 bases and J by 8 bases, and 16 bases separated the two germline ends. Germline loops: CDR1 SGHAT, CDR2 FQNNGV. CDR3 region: CASSLPVTRSDEQFF. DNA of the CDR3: TGTGCCAGCAGCTTACCTGTTACTAGATCGGATGAGCAGTTCTTC.

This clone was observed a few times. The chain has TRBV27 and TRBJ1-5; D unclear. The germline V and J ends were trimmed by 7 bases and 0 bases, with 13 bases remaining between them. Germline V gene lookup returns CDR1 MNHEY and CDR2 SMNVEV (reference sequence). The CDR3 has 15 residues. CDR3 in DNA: TGTGCCAGCAAAGGCTCAGGTCCTAGCAATCAGCCCCAGCATTTT. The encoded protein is CASKGSGPSNQPQHF.

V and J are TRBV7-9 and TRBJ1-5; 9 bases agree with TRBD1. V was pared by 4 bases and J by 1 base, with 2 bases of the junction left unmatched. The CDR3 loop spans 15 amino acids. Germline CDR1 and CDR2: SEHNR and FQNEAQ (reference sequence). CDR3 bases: TGTGCCAGCAGCTCCGGACAGGGGAGCAATCAGCCCCAGCATTTT. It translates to CASSSGQGSNQPQHF.

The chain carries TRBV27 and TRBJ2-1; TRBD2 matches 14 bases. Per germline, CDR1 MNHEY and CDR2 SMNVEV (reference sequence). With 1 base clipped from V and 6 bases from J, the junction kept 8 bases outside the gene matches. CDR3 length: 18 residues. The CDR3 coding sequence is TGTGCCAGCAGTTTATGGGGACTAGCGGGAGAAGTGATCAATGAGCAGTTCTTC. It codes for CASSLWGLAGEVINEQFF.

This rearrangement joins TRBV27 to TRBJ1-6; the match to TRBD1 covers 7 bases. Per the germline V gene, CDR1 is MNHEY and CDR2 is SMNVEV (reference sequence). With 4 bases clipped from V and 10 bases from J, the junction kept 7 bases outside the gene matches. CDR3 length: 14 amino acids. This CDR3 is CASSSLTGRSPLHF. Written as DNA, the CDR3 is TGTGCCAGCAGTTCGCTGACAGGGCGGTCACCCCTCCACTTT.

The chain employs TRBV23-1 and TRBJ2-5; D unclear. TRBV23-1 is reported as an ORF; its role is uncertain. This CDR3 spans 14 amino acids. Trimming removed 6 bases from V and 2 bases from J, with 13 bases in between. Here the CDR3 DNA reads TGCGCCAGCAGGAGACACAGCCTACAAGAGACCCAGTACTTC. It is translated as CASRRHSLQETQYF.

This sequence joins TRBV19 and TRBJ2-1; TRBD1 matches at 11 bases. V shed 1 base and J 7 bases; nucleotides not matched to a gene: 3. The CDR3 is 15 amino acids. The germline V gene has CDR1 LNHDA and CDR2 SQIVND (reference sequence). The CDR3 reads CASSIGGTGGNEQFF. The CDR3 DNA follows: TGTGCCAGTAGTATAGGAGGGACAGGGGGGAATGAGCAGTTCTTC. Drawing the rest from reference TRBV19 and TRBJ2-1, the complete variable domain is DGGITQSPKYLFRKEGQNVTLSCEQNLNHDAMYWYRQDPGQGLRLIYYSQIVNDFQKGDIAEGYSVSREKKESFPLTVTSAQKNPTAFYLCASSIGGTGGNEQFFGPGTRLTVL.

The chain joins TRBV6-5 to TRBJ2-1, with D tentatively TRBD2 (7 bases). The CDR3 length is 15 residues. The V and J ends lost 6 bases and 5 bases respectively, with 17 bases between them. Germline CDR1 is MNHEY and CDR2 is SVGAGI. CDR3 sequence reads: CASRDGGLVNNEQFF. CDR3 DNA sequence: TGTGCCAGCAGGGACGGGGGGCTGGTCAACAATGAGCAGTTCTTC.

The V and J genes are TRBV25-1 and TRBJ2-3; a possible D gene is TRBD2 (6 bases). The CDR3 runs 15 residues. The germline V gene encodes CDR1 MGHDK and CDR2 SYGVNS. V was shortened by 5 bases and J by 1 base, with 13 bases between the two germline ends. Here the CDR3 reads CASSPGSGRTDTQYF. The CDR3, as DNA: TGTGCCAGCAGTCCGGGAAGCGGGCGCACAGATACGCAGTATTTT.

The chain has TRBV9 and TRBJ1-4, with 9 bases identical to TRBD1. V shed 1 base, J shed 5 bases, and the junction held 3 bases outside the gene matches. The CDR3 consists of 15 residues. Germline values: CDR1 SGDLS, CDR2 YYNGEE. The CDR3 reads CASSVFGQGNEKLFF. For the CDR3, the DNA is TGTGCCAGCAGCGTATTTGGACAGGGGAATGAAAAACTGTTTTTT.

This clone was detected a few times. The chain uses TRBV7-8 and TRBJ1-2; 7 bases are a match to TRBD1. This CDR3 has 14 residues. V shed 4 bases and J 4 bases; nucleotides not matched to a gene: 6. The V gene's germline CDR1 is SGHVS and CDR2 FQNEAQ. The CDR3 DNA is TGTGCCAGCAGCTCTAGGACAGGATCCTATGGCTACACCTTC. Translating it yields CASSSRTGSYGYTF.